These 29 T cell receptor beta chains share one sample of origin, sequenced in a study of shared clonotypes between healthy human individuals. It was CD45RO-negative cells, positively selected for CCR7, that made up naive CD8 cells, with terminally differentiated effector memory CD45RA+ cells excluded. TCRdb keeps only in-frame clones here, not all; method: immunoSEQ multiplex PCR. Here the sample spans about 2.1 million clones, 90% to 95% being singletons. Sequences were obtained from naive CD8+ T cells from PBMCs. These receptors came from a man aged 18 to 29 in good health. Some clones in this sample may be carry-over from other donors' samples.

V is TRBV29-1 and J is TRBJ1-2, with D unresolved. The CDR3 consists of 15 residues. V lost 0 bases, J lost 1 base, and 12 bases lay in between. Per the germline V gene, CDR1 is SQVTM and CDR2 is ANQGSEA. CDR3 residues: CSVEERQALNYGYTF. As DNA, the CDR3 is TGCAGCGTTGAAGAAAGGCAGGCTCTTAACTATGGCTACACCTTC. The full variable domain, completed using reference TRBV29-1 and TRBJ1-2, is SAVISQKPSRDICQRGTSLTIQCQVDSQVTMMFWYRQQPGQSLTLIATANQGSEATYESGFVIDKFPISRPNLTFSTLTVSNMSPEDSSIYLCSVEERQALNYGYTFGSGTRLTVV.

The genes are TRBV13 and TRBJ2-7; TRBD1 aligns across 11 bases. V was pared by 5 bases and J by 1 base, with 7 bases of the junction left unmatched. CDR3 length: 16 amino acids. Germline assignment: CDR1 PRHDT and CDR2 FYEKMQ (reference sequence). CDR3: CASSPIGDRGSYEQYF. The CDR3 DNA sequence: TGTGCCAGCAGCCCGATAGGGGACAGGGGGTCCTACGAGCAGTACTTC.

The chain carries TRBV2 and TRBJ2-2; perhaps TRBD2 as D (6 bases). CDR1 SNHLY and CDR2 FYNNEI come from the germline V gene. The CDR3 covers 15 residues. V gave up 8 bases and J gave up 3 bases, with 16 bases separating them. CDR3 in DNA: TGTGCCAGCGGAGATCGGAGGGTGGACACCGGGGAGCTGTTTTTT. The encoded protein is CASGDRRVDTGELFF.

The chain carries TRBV7-2 and TRBJ1-2; no clear D. This CDR3 is built from 15 residues. Germline V gene sequence: CDR1 SGHTA, CDR2 FQGNSA. Trimming removed 5 bases at V and 3 bases at J, with 16 bases between. CDR3 bases: TGTGCCAGCAGCGCTCCCCCGACTGCTCACTATGGCTACACCTTC. Translating it yields CASSAPPTAHYGYTF.

This clone has just one count. V and J are TRBV30 and TRBJ1-2, with D tentatively TRBD1 (5 bases). The CDR3 sequence is 14 residues long. Germline CDR1 GTSNPN, CDR2 SVGIG (reference sequence). Trimming left V 4 bases short and J 1 base short, with 13 bases between. The CDR3 sequence is CAWTRDSVNYGYTF. In DNA, the CDR3 is TGTGCCTGGACCCGGGACTCCGTTAACTATGGCTACACCTTC. Full variable domain (rest looked up from reference TRBV30 and TRBJ1-2): SQTIHQWPATLVQPVGSPLSLECTVEGTSNPNLYWYRQAAGRGLQLLFYSVGIGQISSEVPQNLSASRPQDRQFILSSKKLLLSDSGFYLCAWTRDSVNYGYTFGSGTRLTVV.

This rearrangement joins TRBV9 to TRBJ2-1; either TRBD1 or TRBD2 may supply D (5 bases each). The V gene's germline CDR1 is SGDLS and CDR2 YYNGEE. The germline V and J ends were trimmed by 2 bases and 7 bases, with 16 bases remaining between them. CDR3 length: 15 residues. CDR3 in DNA: TGTGCCAGCAGCGTGGGGACCCAACTACGGAATGAGCAGTTCTTC. Encoded protein: CASSVGTQLRNEQFF.

The rearrangement uses TRBV13 and TRBJ2-1, with D perhaps TRBD1 or TRBD2 (7 bases each). With 5 bases removed from V and 0 bases from J, the gap between germline ends came to 14 bases. The germline V gene has CDR1 PRHDT and CDR2 FYEKMQ (reference sequence). The CDR3 is 16 amino acids. CDR3 amino acids: CASSKRDSPSYNEQFF. CDR3 coding DNA: TGTGCCAGCAGCAAGCGGGACAGCCCCTCCTACAATGAGCAGTTCTTC.

The chain carries TRBV7-9 and TRBJ1-5; a possible D gene is TRBD1 (5 bases). The CDR3 spans 14 residues. Germline values: CDR1 SEHNR, CDR2 FQNEAQ (reference sequence). With 0 bases removed from V and 6 bases from J, the gap between germline ends came to 9 bases. CDR3 loop: CASSLAGPFQPQHF. The CDR3 DNA reads as TGTGCCAGCAGCTTAGCGGGGCCATTTCAGCCCCAGCATTTT.

The chain joins TRBV12-5 to TRBJ2-1; the D is unclear. The V and J ends lost 9 bases and 9 bases respectively, with 12 bases between them. Germline V lookup: CDR1 LGHNT, CDR2 FRNRAP. The CDR3 runs 11 residues. The CDR3 bases are TGTGCTAGCCGTGGTCTTGGTGAGCAGTTCTTC. Amino acids: CASRGLGEQFF. Based on the CDR3 plus reference TRBV12-5 and TRBJ2-1, the full variable domain is DARVTQTPRHKVTEMGQEVTMRCQPILGHNTVFWYRQTMMQGLELLAYFRNRAPLDDSGMPKDRFSAEMPDATLATLKIQPSEPRDSAVYFCASRGLGEQFFGPGTRLTVL.

The chain links TRBV27 to TRBJ2-1, with TRBD1 identical over 11 bases. Germline V gene sequence: CDR1 MNHEY, CDR2 SMNVEV (reference sequence). There are 15 residues in the CDR3. J lost 10 bases, V lost 5 bases, and 10 bases had no gene match. CDR3 sequence: CASSLPDRGHGEQFF. DNA for the CDR3: TGTGCCAGCAGTCTACCGGACAGGGGGCATGGCGAGCAGTTCTTC.

This chain connects TRBV19 to TRBJ1-5; the D gene is possibly TRBD1 (5 bases). The CDR3 is made up of 15 amino acids. Per germline, CDR1 LNHDA and CDR2 SQIVND (reference sequence). V lost 5 bases and J 4 bases, leaving 15 bases between the germline ends. CDR3 in amino acids: CASSPYPEGNQPQHF. CDR3 DNA: TGTGCCAGTAGTCCCTACCCGGAGGGGAATCAGCCCCAGCATTTT.

The J gene is TRBJ1-1, the V gene TRBV29-1; 11 nucleotides agree with TRBD1. Germline values: CDR1 SQVTM, CDR2 ANQGSEA. The CDR3 loop spans 14 amino acids. After removal of 2 bases from V and 5 bases from J, the junction contained 4 bases not matched to a gene. The CDR3 DNA reads as TGCAGCGTTGAACGGACAGGGGGCTTGACTGAAGCTTTCTTT. Its protein is CSVERTGGLTEAFF.

This chain links TRBV19 with TRBJ2-3; TRBD2 might be the D (6 bases). The CDR3 length is 16 residues. The germline V gene encodes CDR1 LNHDA and CDR2 SQIVND (reference sequence). V lost 1 base and J lost 0, with 11 bases in between. In DNA, the CDR3 is TGTGCCAGTAGTATAGGGAGGGGCCCAAGCACAGATACGCAGTATTTT. It yields the protein CASSIGRGPSTDTQYF. Complete variable domain (other parts from reference TRBV19 and TRBJ2-3): DGGITQSPKYLFRKEGQNVTLSCEQNLNHDAMYWYRQDPGQGLRLIYYSQIVNDFQKGDIAEGYSVSREKKESFPLTVTSAQKNPTAFYLCASSIGRGPSTDTQYFGPGTRLTVL.

The chain employs TRBV27 and TRBJ1-5, with D possibly TRBD1 on 6 matching bases. This CDR3 has 17 amino acids. Germline V CDR1 and CDR2: MNHEY, SMNVEV (reference sequence). V was clipped by 6 bases and J by 7 bases, with 25 bases between them. The CDR3 loop is CASSLRTAFGVEQPQHF. In nucleotides, the CDR3 is TGTGCCAGCAGCCTTCGGACAGCGTTTGGAGTTGAACAGCCCCAGCATTTT.

The chain carries TRBV28 and TRBJ2-2; D is perhaps TRBD2 (8 bases). Looked up from germline, CDR1 is MDHEN and CDR2 is SYDVKM. Between the trimmed V and J ends, which lost 4 bases and 4 bases, there was a span of 37 bases. This CDR3 is built from 23 residues. The CDR3 region has the DNA TGTGCCAGCAGTTCCCCGGCGGGACAGAACCTAGAGTTGGTAGCGGGAATCACCGGGGAGCTGTTTTTT. It is translated as CASSSPAGQNLELVAGITGELFF.

CDR3 amino acids: CASSLDGETQYF. In DNA, the CDR3 is TGTGCCAGCAGCTTAGATGGAGAGACCCAGTACTTC. This chain links TRBV7-9 with TRBJ2-5; D unclear. The CDR3 is 12 amino acids. Between the trimmed V and J ends, which lost 1 base and 4 bases, there was a span of 4 bases. Germline CDR1 SEHNR, CDR2 FQNEAQ (reference sequence).

The rearrangement uses TRBV28 and TRBJ2-2; 8 bases align to TRBD2. V dropped 6 bases and J dropped 4; count of bases not matched to a gene: 10. The CDR3 totals 16 residues. Germline-derived CDR1 and CDR2 are MDHEN and SYDVKM. The CDR3 loop is CASRGRAGGVTGELFF. The CDR3, as DNA: TGTGCCAGCAGGGGGAGGGCGGGAGGTGTCACCGGGGAGCTGTTTTTT.

The chain couples TRBV27 to TRBJ2-5; perhaps TRBD2 as D (6 bases). The CDR3 consists of 14 residues. In germline, CDR1 is MNHEY, CDR2 SMNVEV (reference sequence). V lost 3 bases to trimming and J lost 5 bases, with 13 bases between them. CDR3 DNA: TGTGCCAGCAGTTTTAGGAGCGGGCGGGAGACCCAGTACTTC. Its protein is CASSFRSGRETQYF.

This rearrangement joins TRBV30 to TRBJ2-7, with 7 positions matching TRBD1. Germline assignment: CDR1 GTSNPN and CDR2 SVGIG (reference sequence). V shed 1 base, J shed 5 bases, and the junction held 11 bases outside the gene matches. The CDR3 sequence is 15 residues long. The CDR3 DNA is TGTGCCTGGAGTGATCTTAGCCGGACAGGTGACGAGCAGTACTTC. Protein product: CAWSDLSRTGDEQYF.

The chain couples TRBV13 to TRBJ1-2; 7 nucleotides align to TRBD1. CDR1 and CDR2 (germline): PRHDT, FYEKMQ (reference sequence). The CDR3 contains 16 residues. The V and J ends lost 4 bases and 1 base, in that order; junction bases with no gene match: 9. Written as DNA, the CDR3 is TGTGCCAGCAGCTCTCGACAGGGCTGGGGTAACTATGGCTACACCTTC. Protein: CASSSRQGWGNYGYTF.

This clone was seen a single time. The chain couples TRBV13 to TRBJ2-2; TRBD1 is a possible D gene (6 bases). This CDR3 region has 16 residues. Germline V gene sequence: CDR1 PRHDT, CDR2 FYEKMQ (reference sequence). V was cut by 5 bases and J by 3 bases, with 16 bases left in between. CDR3 region: CASSGAGDLYTGELFF. The CDR3 nucleotides are TGTGCCAGCAGCGGAGCAGGGGACCTCTACACCGGGGAGCTGTTTTTT. The whole variable domain, remainder taken from reference TRBV13 and TRBJ2-2, is AAGVIQSPRHLIKEKRETATLKCYPIPRHDTVYWYQQGPGQDPQFLISFYEKMQSDKGSIPDRFSAQQFSDYHSELNMSSLELGDSALYFCASSGAGDLYTGELFFGEGSRLTVL.

The chain couples TRBV10-1 to TRBJ1-1; D perhaps matches TRBD1 (5 bases). This CDR3 spans 15 amino acids. The germline gives CDR1 WNHNN, CDR2 SYGVQD (reference sequence). The ends were cut back, 7 bases at V and 1 base at J, with 16 bases in the middle. CDR3 nucleotides: TGCGCCAGCAACCGGGACCGCAACAAGAACACTGAAGCTTTCTTT. It codes for CASNRDRNKNTEAFF.

J is TRBJ2-7 and V is TRBV27; D remains ambiguous. CDR3 size: 13 residues. Trimming removed 6 bases at V and 4 bases at J, with 13 bases between. Germline CDR1 MNHEY, CDR2 SMNVEV (reference sequence). Here the CDR3 reads CASRPSLGYEQYF. In DNA, the CDR3 is TGTGCCAGCAGGCCCTCGTTGGGATACGAGCAGTACTTC.

With regard to this clone: A read error may be the cause here, since a much bigger clone is one base away. Other DNA sequences in the sample encode the same CDR3. The chain is built from TRBV4-1 and TRBJ2-5, with D uncertain. The DNA end favors TRBJ2-7, so the J call may be wrong. Germline V gives CDR1 MGHRA, CDR2 YSYEKL. The CDR3 is 13 residues long. The CDR3 sequence: CASSQGLGYEQYF. Here the CDR3 DNA reads TGCGCCAGCAGCCAAGGGCTAGGCTACGAGCAGTACTTC.

This chain joins TRBV14 and TRBJ2-1; TRBD2 agrees at 12 bases. Trimming removed 3 bases from V and 5 bases from J; junction bases left unmatched: 2. The germline V gene has CDR1 SGHDN and CDR2 FVKESK. The CDR3 is 15 residues long. The CDR3 nucleotides are TGTGCCAGCAGCCAGACTAGCGGGAGACACAATGAGCAGTTCTTC. It is translated as CASSQTSGRHNEQFF.

The DNA for the CDR3 is TGTGCCTGGAGCTCTGTGGGGAACACCGGGGAGCTGTTTTTT. Translated, it gives CAWSSVGNTGELFF. V is TRBV30 and J is TRBJ2-2, with D uncertain. V lost 3 bases to trimming and J lost 1 base, with 9 bases between them. Germline V gene data show CDR1 as GTSNPN and CDR2 as SVGIG (reference sequence). CDR3 length: 14 amino acids.

This chain links TRBV19 with TRBJ2-1; TRBD2 matches 12 bases. V lost 5 bases to trimming and J lost 2 bases; unmatched junction nucleotides: 19. CDR3 length: 21 residues. CDR1 is LNHDA, CDR2 SQIVND, per germline (reference sequence). The CDR3 protein is CASSPGVVASGRAGTYNEQFF. The CDR3 region has the DNA TGTGCCAGTAGTCCCGGGGTGGTGGCTAGCGGGAGGGCAGGGACCTACAATGAGCAGTTCTTC.

The chain uses TRBV27 and TRBJ2-1; tentative D call: TRBD2 (6 bases). Looked up from germline, CDR1 is MNHEY and CDR2 is SMNVEV (reference sequence). This CDR3 comprises 16 residues. V gave up 3 bases and J gave up 2 bases, with 14 bases separating them. The CDR3 region has the DNA TGTGCCAGCAGTTTGGGTCTAGCGTACGCCTACAATGAGCAGTTCTTC. It codes for CASSLGLAYAYNEQFF.

The chain combines TRBV20-1 with TRBJ2-7; D gene ambiguous. Trimming cost V 2 bases and J 6 bases, with 8 bases left between them. Germline CDR1 reads DFQATT; CDR2 reads SNEGSKA (reference sequence). This CDR3 is built from 11 residues. CDR3 sequence reads: CSARPKVEQYF. DNA for the CDR3: TGCAGTGCTAGACCGAAAGTCGAGCAGTACTTC.